The rows below give T cell receptor beta chains drawn from one sample of a study of blood T cells in healthy people across ages. TCRdb re-called the 5' RACE reads through MiXCR, storing one row per CDR3 protein. This table holds hundreds of thousands of distinct CDR3 sequences, 20% to 25% found once. Separately, the same data were catalogued under a study of T cells of mothers and their children.

Sequences were obtained from blood. These TCRs come from a boy younger than 18 in good health. CDR3s leave out the opening cysteine and the closing phenylalanine or tryptophan.

V gene	J gene	CDR3 protein
TRBV4-1	TRBJ2-1	ASSRREWLMNEQF
TRBV4-3	TRBJ2-3	ASSQVDGTDTQY
TRBV10-3	TRBJ2-5	AINAGTSQETQY
TRBV12-3/TRBV12-4	TRBJ2-3	ASSPGLAALSTDTQY
TRBV7-2	TRBJ1-4	ASSPRRLTNEKLF
TRBV11-3	TRBJ2-2	ASSSGTSGSGELF
TRBV5-1	TRBJ1-1	ASSLADSTEAF
TRBV7-9	TRBJ1-4	ASSFPGALNEKLF
TRBV29-1	TRBJ2-3	SVVDASGSTDTQY
TRBV27	TRBJ1-1	ASSLGGIVTEAF
TRBV21-1	TRBJ1-2	ASSKQGSNYGYT
TRBV9	-	ASSVAGADNEQF